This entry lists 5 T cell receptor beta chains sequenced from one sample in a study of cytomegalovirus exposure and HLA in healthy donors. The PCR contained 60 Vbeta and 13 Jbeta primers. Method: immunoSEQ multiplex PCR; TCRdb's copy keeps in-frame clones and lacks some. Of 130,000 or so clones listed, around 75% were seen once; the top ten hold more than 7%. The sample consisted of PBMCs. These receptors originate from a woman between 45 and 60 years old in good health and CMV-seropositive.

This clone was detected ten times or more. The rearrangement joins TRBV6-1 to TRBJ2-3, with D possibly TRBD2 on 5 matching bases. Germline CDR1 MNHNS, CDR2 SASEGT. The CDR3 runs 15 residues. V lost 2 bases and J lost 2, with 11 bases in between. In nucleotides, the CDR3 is TGTGCCAGCAGTGAACCTCCGGACTTCACAGATACGCAGTATTTT. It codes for CASSEPPDFTDTQYF.

The CDR3 nucleotides read TGCGCCAGCAGCTCCCTAGCGGGGGGTTCCTACGAGCAGTACTTC. Translation gives CASSSLAGGSYEQYF. The chain has TRBV5-1 and TRBJ2-7; 11 positions match TRBD2. Germline CDR1 and CDR2: SGHRS and YFSETQ. Germline trimming cut 3 bases from V and 1 base from J; bases unmatched to any gene: 3. CDR3 length: 15 residues.

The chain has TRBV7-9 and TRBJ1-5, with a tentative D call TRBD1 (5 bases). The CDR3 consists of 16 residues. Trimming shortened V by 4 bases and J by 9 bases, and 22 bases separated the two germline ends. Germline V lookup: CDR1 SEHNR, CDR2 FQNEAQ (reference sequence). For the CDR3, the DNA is TGTGCCAGCAGCTACGGCCGTAGGGGTGCGATAAGGCCCCAGCATTTT. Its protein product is CASSYGRRGAIRPQHF.

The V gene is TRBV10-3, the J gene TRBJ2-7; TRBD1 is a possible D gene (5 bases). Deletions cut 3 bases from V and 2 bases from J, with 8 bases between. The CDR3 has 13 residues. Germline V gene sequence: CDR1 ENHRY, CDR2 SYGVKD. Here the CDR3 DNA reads TGTGCCATCAGTGAAGGGGAAGCCTACGAGCAGTACTTC. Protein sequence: CAISEGEAYEQYF.

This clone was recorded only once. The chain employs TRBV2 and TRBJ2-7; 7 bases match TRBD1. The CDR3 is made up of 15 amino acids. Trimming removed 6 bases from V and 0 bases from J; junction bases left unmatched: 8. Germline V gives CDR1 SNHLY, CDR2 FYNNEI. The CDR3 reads CASSESQGDSYEQYF. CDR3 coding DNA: TGTGCCAGCAGCGAGTCGCAGGGGGACTCCTACGAGCAGTACTTC.